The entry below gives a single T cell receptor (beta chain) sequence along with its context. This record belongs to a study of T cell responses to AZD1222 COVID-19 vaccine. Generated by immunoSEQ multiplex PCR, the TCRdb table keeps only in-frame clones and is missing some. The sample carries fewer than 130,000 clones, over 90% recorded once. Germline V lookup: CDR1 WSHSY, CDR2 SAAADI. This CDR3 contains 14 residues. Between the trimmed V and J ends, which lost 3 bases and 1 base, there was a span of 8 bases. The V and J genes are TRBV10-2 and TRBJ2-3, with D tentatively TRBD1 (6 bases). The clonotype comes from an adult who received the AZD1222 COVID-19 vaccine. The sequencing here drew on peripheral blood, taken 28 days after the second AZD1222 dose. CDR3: CASSEQGGTDTQYF. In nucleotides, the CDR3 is TGCGCCAGCAGTGAACAGGGAGGCACAGATACGCAGTATTTT.